This TCR beta chain was documented in a study of blood T cells in healthy people across ages. This clonotype has only a few counts. Its antigen is not known. Study-wide points: In long-lived donors, naive CD4+ cell counts and diversity exceeded those of aged donors. Getting older went along with TCR beta diversity per million T cells dropping roughly linearly.

The authors ran a second PCR of roughly 6 to 11 cycles using a sample-barcoded 5' primer and a J-beta primer mix. A template-switch adaptor that had 12 random nucleotides put a tag on each cDNA molecule. TCRdb recomputed calls from the 5' RACE reads with MiXCR, one row per CDR3 protein. The sample consists of about 780,000 distinct CDR3 sequences, 46% of them appearing once. This CDR3 region has 15 residues. Trimming removed 8 bases from V and 3 bases from J; junction bases left unmatched: 12. CDR1 and CDR2 from the germline V gene are SEHNR and FQNEAQ (reference sequence). The authors extracted at least 5 micrograms of total RNA per sample.

This sequence originates from a man at least 80 years old in good health. This sequence joins TRBV7-9 and TRBJ2-7; TRBD2 matches 8 bases. The sample comprised blood. CDR3 bases: TGTGCCAGCGGGCCTAGCGGGTCGGGCGACTACGAGCAGTACTTC. Its translation: CASGPSGSGDYEQYF.